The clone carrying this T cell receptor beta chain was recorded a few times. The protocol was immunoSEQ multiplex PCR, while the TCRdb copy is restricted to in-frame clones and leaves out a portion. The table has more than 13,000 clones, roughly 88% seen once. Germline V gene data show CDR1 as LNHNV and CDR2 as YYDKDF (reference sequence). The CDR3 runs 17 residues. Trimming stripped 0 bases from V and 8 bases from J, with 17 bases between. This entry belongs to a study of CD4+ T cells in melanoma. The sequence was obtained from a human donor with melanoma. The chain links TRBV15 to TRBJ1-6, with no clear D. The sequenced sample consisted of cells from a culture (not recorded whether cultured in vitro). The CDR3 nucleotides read TGTGCCACCAGCAGAGAATCCCCCGGAAACCGTTATTCACCCCTCCACTTT. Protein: CATSRESPGNRYSPLHF.